This TCR beta chain was captured by sequencing in a study of T cells in Graves' hyperthyroidism and ophthalmopathy. Amplification of TCR beta CDR3 regions used RNA as the template. A first-round RT-PCR of the TCR CDR3 used the HTBI primer set. One entry per CDR3 protein, called by TCRdb with MiXCR from the multiplex PCR reads. The sample yields some 550,000 distinct CDR3 sequences, about 20% seen once. The ends lost 3 bases at V and 1 base at J; junction bases unmatched: 3. Germline V gene lookup returns CDR1 DFQATT and CDR2 SNEGSKA (reference sequence). CDR3 length equals 15 residues. The source material was blood. The gene calls are TRBV20-1 and TRBJ2-2, with TRBD1 identical over 9 bases. This clonotype was obtained from a man aged 18 to 30 with Graves' hyperthyroidism. CDR3 nucleotide sequence: TGCAGTGCTAGTGGGGACAGGGTGAACACCGGGGAGCTGTTTTTT. It encodes CSASGDRVNTGELFF.